Presented here are 32 T cell receptor beta chains from one specimen sequenced in a study of blood T cell repertoires in COVID-19. The protocol was immunoSEQ multiplex PCR, while the TCRdb copy is restricted to in-frame clones and leaves out a portion. This sample has about 250,000 clones; around 90% occur once, and the top ten carry around 0.98%. The sequenced sample consisted of peripheral blood. All receptors derive from a woman in her 40s who had recovered from COVID-19.

The genes are TRBV9 and TRBJ1-1; TRBD1 matches 10 bases. The germline CDR1 and CDR2 sequences are SGDLS and YYNGEE. CDR3 length: 14 amino acids. The J segment lost 14 bases and the V segment lost 4 bases, leaving 14 bases of the junction unmatched. The CDR3 DNA is TGTGCCAGCAGCCCCGGACAGGGGGTAAGCCTGTCCTTCTTT. Protein: CASSPGQGVSLSFF.

On this clone itself: The sample holds other DNA sequences that translate to the same CDR3. The chain combines TRBV5-5 with TRBJ1-4; unclear D gene. The germline gives CDR1 SGHKS, CDR2 YYEKEE (reference sequence). The V gene lost 0 bases and the J gene lost 8 bases, with 8 bases spanning the gap. The CDR3 length is 13 residues. CDR3 in amino acids: CASSLGPNEKLFF. CDR3 bases: TGTGCCAGCAGCTTGGGGCCCAACGAAAAACTGTTTTTT.

This clone was found a few times. One end of the junction varies from germline; a read error may be responsible. This sequence joins TRBV4-2 and TRBJ2-7; 9 nucleotides match TRBD1. This CDR3 comprises 13 residues. Germline loops: CDR1 LGHNA, CDR2 YNFKEQ. The CDR3 reads CASSQEGNRGHSF. The CDR3 bases are TGTGCCAGCAGCCAAGAGGGGAACAGGGGGCACTCCTTC.

The table lists this clone with a count of one. The chain links TRBV27 to TRBJ2-1; 15 bases line up with TRBD2. J was trimmed by 8 bases and V by 5 bases; bases with no gene match: 7. This CDR3 has 16 amino acids. Germline V gene sequence: CDR1 MNHEY, CDR2 SMNVEV (reference sequence). CDR3 DNA sequence: TGTGCCAGCAGTGCCCGGACTAGCGGGAGGGCGGATGAGCAGTTCTTC. Encoded protein: CASSARTSGRADEQFF.

The chain links TRBV5-1 to TRBJ2-4; 12 bases align to TRBD1. CDR1 and CDR2 (germline): SGHRS, YFSETQ. The CDR3 has 16 amino acids. Unmatched junction bases numbered 16, after V lost 3 bases and J lost 15 bases. This chain's CDR3 is CASSSGDRGRANPRYF. The CDR3 DNA reads TGCGCCAGCAGCTCGGGGGACAGGGGGCGCGCCAATCCTCGGTACTTC.

The chain links TRBV27 to TRBJ1-2; 11 bases fit TRBD1. Trimming at V came to 5 bases and at J to 6 bases, leaving 8 bases not matched to a gene. CDR1 is MNHEY and CDR2 is SMNVEV in the germline V gene (reference sequence). The CDR3 totals 15 residues. CDR3 protein: CASSPHPGQGDGYTF. CDR3 DNA sequence: TGTGCCAGCAGTCCCCACCCGGGACAGGGGGATGGCTACACCTTC.

J is TRBJ2-7 and V is TRBV7-9; 10 nucleotides line up with TRBD2. This CDR3 has 16 residues. J lost 3 bases, V lost 5 bases, and 10 bases had no gene match. CDR1 is SEHNR, CDR2 FQNEAQ, per germline (reference sequence). The CDR3 protein is CASSPVASGSFYEQYF. For the CDR3, the DNA is TGTGCCAGCAGCCCCGTGGCTAGCGGGAGTTTCTACGAGCAGTACTTC.

V is TRBV6-5 and J is TRBJ1-2; 8 bases fit TRBD1. V was pared by 4 bases and J by 4 bases, with 8 bases of the junction left unmatched. CDR1 is MNHEY and CDR2 is SVGAGI in the germline V gene. The CDR3 has 15 amino acids. CDR3 region: CASSLNRGAGYGYTF. The CDR3 DNA sequence: TGTGCCAGCAGTTTGAACAGGGGGGCCGGCTATGGCTACACCTTC.

V is TRBV13 and J is TRBJ2-1; D ambiguous. The length of the CDR3 is 15 residues. Trimming pared 2 bases from V and 8 bases from J, leaving 16 bases between. Germline V gene data show CDR1 as PRHDT and CDR2 as FYEKMQ (reference sequence). The DNA for the CDR3 is TGTGCCAGCAGCTTACGGCTGCCCCTAGGCGATGAGCAGTTCTTC. Translation gives CASSLRLPLGDEQFF.

In this sample, this clone turned up once. J is TRBJ2-1 and V is TRBV5-5; TRBD1 matches at 9 bases. Losses at the gene ends were 4 bases for V and 6 bases for J; bases not matched to a gene: 11. This CDR3 has 16 residues. Per the germline V gene, CDR1 is SGHKS and CDR2 is YYEKEE (reference sequence). CDR3 nucleotides: TGTGCCAGCAGCCGGGCCCCCGGGACAGGGATCAATGAGCAGTTCTTC. It codes for CASSRAPGTGINEQFF. Filled out from reference TRBV5-5 and TRBJ2-1, the complete variable domain reads DAGVTQSPTHLIKTRGQQVTLRCSPISGHKSVSWYQQVLGQGPQFIFQYYEKEERGRGNFPDRFSARQFPNYSSELNVNALLLGDSALYLCASSRAPGTGINEQFFGPGTRLTVL.

The rearrangement uses TRBV27 and TRBJ1-3; unclear D gene. Germline assignment: CDR1 MNHEY and CDR2 SMNVEV (reference sequence). Trimming left V 10 bases short and J 0 bases short, with 4 bases between. This CDR3 spans 11 amino acids. CDR3 nucleotides: TGTGCCACCGTCTCTGGAAACACCATATATTTT. Residues: CATVSGNTIYF.

The gene calls are TRBV4-1 and TRBJ2-1; TRBD2 aligns across 11 bases. Trimming cost V 0 bases and J 3 bases; bases outside gene matches: 7. Per the germline V gene, CDR1 is MGHRA and CDR2 is YSYEKL. The CDR3 is 18 residues long. The chain's CDR3 is CASSQEGLAGGLYNEQFF. CDR3 DNA: TGCGCCAGCAGCCAAGAAGGGCTAGCGGGGGGACTCTACAATGAGCAGTTCTTC.

This chain joins TRBV11-2 and TRBJ2-7; possibly TRBD2 for D (6 bases). V lost 10 bases to trimming and J lost 3 bases, with 13 bases between them. The germline V gene encodes CDR1 SGHAT and CDR2 FQNNGV. The CDR3 runs 12 residues. The CDR3 bases are TGTGCCACCAAGGGGACTTACTACGAGCAGTACTTC. Residues: CATKGTYYEQYF.

The chain uses TRBV14 and TRBJ1-4; D uncertain. Trimming took off 4 bases at V and 8 bases at J, with 17 bases between the two ends. The CDR3 covers 15 residues. Germline V gene sequence: CDR1 SGHDN, CDR2 FVKESK. The CDR3, as DNA: TGTGCCAGCAGCCCTCTGGGGAGGGCTGGGGAAAAACTGTTTTTT. The encoded protein is CASSPLGRAGEKLFF.

The CDR3 nucleotides read TGTGCCAGCAGCCCACCCAAGACTAGTGGTGAGCAGTTCTTC. Its protein is CASSPPKTSGEQFF. The chain is built from TRBV7-9 and TRBJ2-1; D may be TRBD2 (6 bases). Germline V gene sequence: CDR1 SEHNR, CDR2 FQNEAQ (reference sequence). The V end lost 5 bases, the J end lost 9 bases, and 17 bases lay between the germline ends. The CDR3 runs to 14 residues.

The chain recombines TRBV19 with TRBJ1-2; 9 bases line up with TRBD1. J gave up 3 bases and V 4 bases, and 9 bases lay outside the gene matches. Germline V CDR1 and CDR2: LNHDA, SQIVND (reference sequence). This CDR3 comprises 16 residues. The CDR3 loop reads CASSTGTGYGDYGYTF. The CDR3 bases are TGTGCCAGTAGTACCGGGACAGGGTACGGGGACTATGGCTACACCTTC. Full variable domain (missing parts from reference TRBV19 and TRBJ1-2): DGGITQSPKYLFRKEGQNVTLSCEQNLNHDAMYWYRQDPGQGLRLIYYSQIVNDFQKGDIAEGYSVSREKKESFPLTVTSAQKNPTAFYLCASSTGTGYGDYGYTFGSGTRLTVV.

The V gene is TRBV2, the J gene TRBJ1-2, with TRBD1 identical over 10 bases. CDR1 is SNHLY, CDR2 FYNNEI, per germline. This CDR3 region has 14 residues. Germline trimming cut 4 bases from V and 4 bases from J; bases unmatched to any gene: 3. The CDR3 sequence is CASSGTGGPYGYTF. The CDR3 DNA follows: TGTGCCAGCAGTGGGACAGGGGGGCCCTATGGCTACACCTTC.

This clone has just one count. CDR3 loop: CASSVAGSWDTQYF. CDR3 coding DNA: TGTGCCAGCAGCGTAGCGGGGTCCTGGGATACGCAGTATTTT. The J gene is TRBJ2-3, the V gene TRBV9; D might be TRBD2 (5 bases). This CDR3 comprises 14 residues. V dropped 0 bases and J dropped 6 bases, with 11 bases sitting between them. The V gene's germline CDR1 is SGDLS and CDR2 YYNGEE.

The table lists this clone with a count of one. The rearrangement uses TRBV24-1 and TRBJ2-7; perhaps TRBD2 as D (5 bases). V gave up 3 bases and J gave up 1 base, with 12 bases separating them. Germline V lookup: CDR1 KGHDR, CDR2 SFDVKD. This CDR3 comprises 15 residues. For the CDR3, the DNA is TGTGCCACCAGTGATCCGCCGGACTTTTCCTACGAGCAGTACGTC. Protein sequence: CATSDPPDFSYEQYV.

V gene TRBV6-6 combines with J gene TRBJ2-1, with TRBD2 as a possible D gene (5 bases). The length of the CDR3 is 16 residues. V was trimmed by 6 bases and J by 3 bases, leaving 18 bases between them. Germline loops: CDR1 MNHNY, CDR2 SVGAGI (reference sequence). The chain's CDR3 is CASSYPGAEDYNEQFF. The CDR3 DNA follows: TGTGCCAGCAGCTACCCAGGCGCGGAGGACTACAATGAGCAGTTCTTC.

This sequence joins TRBV4-3 and TRBJ1-1, with a tentative D call TRBD1 (6 bases). The CDR3 spans 14 residues. Trimming left V 4 bases short and J 0 bases short, with 9 bases between. The germline CDR1 and CDR2 sequences are LGHNA and YSLEER. CDR3 region: CASSLQGVNTEAFF. CDR3 nucleotide sequence: TGCGCCAGCAGCCTACAGGGAGTGAACACTGAAGCTTTCTTT.

The rearrangement uses TRBV30 and TRBJ1-6; TRBD1 matches at 10 bases. Germline-derived CDR1 and CDR2 are GTSNPN and SVGIG (reference sequence). J gave up 10 bases and V 2 bases, and 5 bases lay outside the gene matches. The CDR3 is 14 amino acids. The CDR3 DNA reads TGTGCCTGGAGTCCCCCGGACAGGGGGTCACCCCTCCACTTT. It codes for CAWSPPDRGSPLHF.

The chain has TRBV6-2 or TRBV6-3 and TRBJ2-6, with 10 bases matching TRBD2. This CDR3 comprises 18 residues. Germline trimming cut 2 bases from V and 2 bases from J; bases unmatched to any gene: 6. The germline gives CDR1 MNHEY, CDR2 SVGEGT. The CDR3: CASSYAASGSPGANVLTF. The CDR3 coding sequence is TGTGCCAGCAGTTACGCGGCTAGCGGGAGTCCTGGGGCCAACGTCCTGACTTTC.

The chain is built from TRBV7-5 and TRBJ2-2; the table's D call of TRBD1 was not tested on the DNA. TRBV7-5 is an annotated pseudogene. The CDR3 is made up of 15 amino acids. DNA of the CDR3: TGTGCCAGAAGCCCCCACAGGGGAGTGAACGGGGAGCTGTTTTTT. This translates into CARSPHRGVNGELFF.

The CDR3 is CASSPPGTSGSGEQYF. CDR3 in DNA: TGTGCCAGCTCACCACCCGGGACTAGCGGGAGTGGCGAGCAGTACTTC. The V call is TRBV18, the J call TRBJ2-7, with 14 bases aligning to TRBD2. This CDR3 contains 16 residues. Germline CDR1 is KGHSH and CDR2 is LQKENI. V gave up 0 bases and J gave up 6 bases; unmatched junction bases: 4.

The J gene is TRBJ1-1, the V gene TRBV5-4; TRBD1 is a possible D gene (6 bases). This CDR3 spans 14 amino acids. Trimming removed 0 bases at V and 1 base at J, with 7 bases between. Germline V gives CDR1 SGHNT, CDR2 YYREEE (reference sequence). The CDR3 sequence: CASSLVTGNTEAFF. In DNA, the CDR3 is TGTGCCAGCAGCTTGGTGACAGGGAACACTGAAGCTTTCTTT.

This rearrangement joins TRBV10-3 to TRBJ2-3; 7 nucleotides agree with TRBD2. CDR1 is ENHRY and CDR2 is SYGVKD in the germline V gene. The ends lost 6 bases at V and 2 bases at J; junction bases unmatched: 8. The CDR3 contains 15 residues. The chain's CDR3 is CAISLGGTTTDTQYF. The CDR3 nucleotides are TGTGCCATCAGCCTGGGGGGGACCACCACAGATACGCAGTATTTT.

V gene TRBV7-2 combines with J gene TRBJ2-7, with D possibly being TRBD2 (5 bases). This CDR3 region has 17 residues. Per germline, CDR1 SGHTA and CDR2 FQGNSA. The V and J ends lost 0 bases and 0 bases respectively, with 15 bases between them. CDR3 in DNA: TGTGCCAGCAGCTTAGCGCGGGCTAGCACCAGCTCCTACGAGCAGTACTTC. It specifies CASSLARASTSSYEQYF.

The chain employs TRBV6-5 and TRBJ1-6; a possible D gene is TRBD1 (5 bases). Trimming pared 6 bases from V and 7 bases from J, leaving 13 bases between. This CDR3 region has 14 residues. Germline V lookup: CDR1 MNHEY, CDR2 SVGAGI. CDR3 amino acids: CASRTRVGNSPLHF. The CDR3 bases are TGTGCCAGCAGGACCAGGGTTGGCAATTCACCCCTCCACTTT.

This sequence joins TRBV21-1 and TRBJ2-7; the table's TRBD2 call for D was not verified on the DNA. TRBV21-1 corresponds to a pseudogene. The CDR3 spans 16 residues. The CDR3 region is CASSLKRGREGTRKYF. The CDR3 region has the DNA TGTGCCAGCAGCCTAAAGAGGGGGAGGGAGGGTACGAGAAAGTACTTC.

The rearrangement joins TRBV7-2 to TRBJ2-7; 8 nucleotides line up with TRBD1. Germline V CDR1 and CDR2: SGHTA, FQGNSA. V lost 4 bases, J lost 3 bases, and 5 bases stayed unmatched. This CDR3 spans 14 amino acids. The CDR3 DNA reads as TGTGCCAGCAGCTCACCTACAGGGGGCTACGAGCAGTACTTC. As protein: CASSSPTGGYEQYF.

The rearrangement uses TRBV5-6 and TRBJ1-2, with TRBD1 matching 9 bases. This CDR3 has 14 residues. The V segment lost 4 bases and the J segment 7 bases; nucleotides outside the gene matches: 8. The germline V gene has CDR1 SGHDT and CDR2 YYEEEE. This CDR3 is CASSRTGEAFGYTF. DNA of the CDR3: TGTGCCAGCAGCAGGACAGGGGAGGCCTTTGGCTACACCTTC.